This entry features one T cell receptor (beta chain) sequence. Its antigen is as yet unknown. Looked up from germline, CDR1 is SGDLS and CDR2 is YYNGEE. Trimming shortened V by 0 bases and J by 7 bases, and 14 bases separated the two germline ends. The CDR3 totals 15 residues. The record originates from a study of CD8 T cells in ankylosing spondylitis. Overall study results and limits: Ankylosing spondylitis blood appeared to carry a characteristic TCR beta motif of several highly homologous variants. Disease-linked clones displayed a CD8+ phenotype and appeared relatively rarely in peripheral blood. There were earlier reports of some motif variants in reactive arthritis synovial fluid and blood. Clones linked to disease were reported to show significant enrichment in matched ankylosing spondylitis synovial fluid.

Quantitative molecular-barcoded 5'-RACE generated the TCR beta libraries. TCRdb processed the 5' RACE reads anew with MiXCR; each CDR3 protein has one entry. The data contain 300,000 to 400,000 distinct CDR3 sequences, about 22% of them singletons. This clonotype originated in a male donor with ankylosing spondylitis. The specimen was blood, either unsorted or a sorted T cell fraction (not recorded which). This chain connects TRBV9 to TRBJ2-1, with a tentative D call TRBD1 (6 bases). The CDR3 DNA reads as TGTGCCAGCAGCGTAGGCTCCATCCAGGGGAATGAGCAGTTCTTC. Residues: CASSVGSIQGNEQFF.